The present T cell receptor (beta chain) was sequenced within a study of early T cells in non-severe SARS-CoV-2 infection. Study background: Unsorted whole blood bulk RNA was sequenced, with unpaired chains.

Looked up from germline, CDR1 is KGHSH and CDR2 is LQKENI. The CDR3 has 16 amino acids. V was clipped by 5 bases and J by 2 bases; unmatched bases: 7. Findings of the study overall: Sequences matched to VDJdb favored anti-spike CD8 responses, while private and CD4 specificities were missed.

This clonotype occurred a few times. The target antigen is unknown. Attachment of unique molecular identifiers was made to individual cDNA molecules. TCRdb independently ran MiXCR on the 5' RACE reads; one entry per CDR3 protein. The data show some 64,000 distinct CDR3 sequences, roughly 18% seen once. The rearrangement links TRBV18 to TRBJ2-3; 10 bases match TRBD2. The specimen was whole blood, collected at baseline. The receptor was isolated from an adult who was a healthcare worker with PCR-confirmed SARS-CoV-2 infection or an uninfected control (not recorded which). The CDR3 spells CASSTSSGGATDTQYF. As DNA, the CDR3 is TGTGCCAGCTCAACCTCAAGCGGGGGGGCCACAGATACGCAGTATTTT.